This passage covers 29 T cell receptor beta chains from one sample sequenced in a study of cytomegalovirus exposure and HLA in healthy donors. Sequenced by immunoSEQ multiplex PCR; TCRdb stores in-frame clones only, minus some. The sample lists roughly 100,000 clones; 88% were seen once. Sequencing was performed on PBMCs. These receptors all come from a woman under 30 in good health and CMV-seropositive.

The chain employs TRBV19 and TRBJ2-7; the D gene is possibly TRBD1 (5 bases). This CDR3 has 14 residues. Germline CDR1 is LNHDA and CDR2 is SQIVND (reference sequence). Trimming cost V 2 bases and J 6 bases, with 14 bases left between them. Written as DNA, the CDR3 is TGTGCCAGTAGTATAAGGGGCCTTCAAAGCGAGCAGTACTTC. It encodes CASSIRGLQSEQYF.

V is TRBV7-9 and J is TRBJ2-4, with 7 bases fitting TRBD1. Germline assignment: CDR1 SEHNR and CDR2 FQNEAQ (reference sequence). V lost 4 bases and J lost 0; bases outside the gene matches: 6. The CDR3 has 16 amino acids. The CDR3 DNA sequence: TGTGCCAGCAGCTCAACAGGGGCCCTAGCCAAAAACATTCAGTACTTC. Translated, it gives CASSSTGALAKNIQYF. The entire variable domain, with the rest obtained from reference TRBV7-9 and TRBJ2-4, is as follows: DTGVSQNPRHKITKRGQNVTFRCDPISEHNRLYWYRQTLGQGPEFLTYFQNEAQLEKSRLLSDRFSAERPKGSFSTLEIQRTEQGDSAMYLCASSSTGALAKNIQYFGAGTRLSVL.

The chain has TRBV4-1 and TRBJ1-5; 9 positions agree with TRBD1. The germline V gene has CDR1 MGHRA and CDR2 YSYEKL. CDR3 length: 17 residues. The junction had 11 bases not matched to a gene; V was cut back by 1 base and J by 7 bases. The chain's CDR3 is CASSQVVETGGSQPQHF. The CDR3 coding sequence is TGCGCCAGCAGCCAAGTGGTGGAGACAGGGGGAAGCCAGCCCCAGCATTTT.

The chain links TRBV25-1 to TRBJ1-6; possibly TRBD1 for D (6 bases). The CDR3 loop spans 17 amino acids. Germline V gene data show CDR1 as MGHDK and CDR2 as SYGVNS. Trimming took 6 bases from V and 2 from J, leaving 17 bases between them. CDR3 sequence: CASRDSFTKAYNSPLHF. DNA of the CDR3: TGTGCCAGCAGGGACAGCTTTACCAAGGCCTATAATTCACCCCTCCACTTT.

Here the CDR3 DNA reads TGTGCCAGCAGGCTCCAAGGGCGGGAGCGTAGAACGCAGTATTTT. Its protein product is CASRLQGRERRTQYF. V gene TRBV28 combines with J gene TRBJ2-3; 7 bases line up with TRBD2. The CDR3 covers 15 residues. J gave up 9 bases and V 6 bases, and 15 bases lay outside the gene matches. Germline-derived CDR1 and CDR2 are MDHEN and SYDVKM.

The chain employs TRBV6-6 and TRBJ2-3; D uncertain. This CDR3 contains 15 residues. V lost 2 bases and J 6 bases, leaving 15 bases between the germline ends. Germline V gives CDR1 MNHNY, CDR2 SVGAGI (reference sequence). As DNA, the CDR3 is TGTGCCAGCAGTTACCGTCCTTCTTCGCGGGATACGCAGTATTTT. It specifies CASSYRPSSRDTQYF.

The chain uses TRBV18 and TRBJ1-1; 11 positions match TRBD1. This CDR3 is built from 16 residues. V gave up 2 bases and J gave up 3 bases; unmatched junction bases: 5. CDR1 is KGHSH and CDR2 is LQKENI in the germline V gene. The CDR3 nucleotides read TGTGCCAGCTCACCAACGGACAGGGGGCCTGACACTGAAGCTTTCTTT. This codes for CASSPTDRGPDTEAFF.

In its sample, this clone was seen once. The gene calls are TRBV7-2 and TRBJ2-1; 9 bases fit TRBD2. This CDR3 is built from 17 residues. Germline V gene lookup returns CDR1 SGHTA and CDR2 FQGNSA. V dropped 7 bases and J dropped 0; count of bases not matched to a gene: 10. CDR3 region: CASTLVAGANSYNEQFF. CDR3 bases: TGTGCCAGCACCCTTGTAGCGGGGGCTAACTCCTACAATGAGCAGTTCTTC.

The genes are TRBV9 and TRBJ2-1; 8 bases map to TRBD1. This CDR3 has 17 amino acids. Losses at the gene ends were 3 bases for V and 5 bases for J; bases not matched to a gene: 13. Looked up from germline, CDR1 is SGDLS and CDR2 is YYNGEE. CDR3 amino acids: CASSAMQGALYHNEQFF. The CDR3 DNA reads as TGTGCCAGCAGCGCAATGCAGGGGGCGCTTTATCACAATGAGCAGTTCTTC.

This rearrangement joins TRBV28 to TRBJ2-7; unclear D gene. CDR3 length: 14 residues. Germline V gives CDR1 MDHEN, CDR2 SYDVKM. Trimming removed 3 bases from V and 2 bases from J, with 11 bases in between. The CDR3 loop is CASSFDGSAYEQYV. In DNA form, the CDR3 reads TGTGCCAGCAGTTTCGACGGAAGCGCCTACGAGCAGTACGTC.

This clone was counted once. The V and J genes are TRBV28 and TRBJ2-7, with 9 nucleotides matching TRBD2. CDR1 is MDHEN and CDR2 is SYDVKM in the germline V gene. J lost 4 bases, V lost 3 bases, and 7 bases had no gene match. The CDR3 length is 15 residues. The CDR3, as DNA: TGTGCCAGCAGTTTCGGGCTAGCGGGACATTACGAGCAGTACTTC. Its protein is CASSFGLAGHYEQYF.

The CDR3 loop reads CASSLVRRNYGYTF. In DNA form, the CDR3 reads TGTGCCAGCAGCTTAGTGAGGCGGAACTATGGCTACACCTTC. V is TRBV11-3 and J is TRBJ1-2; D is unclear. Per the germline V gene, CDR1 is SGHNT and CDR2 is YENEEA. The CDR3 covers 14 residues. V lost 1 base to trimming and J lost 2 bases, with 8 bases between them.

The rearrangement uses TRBV7-2 and TRBJ2-7; 9 bases match TRBD1. CDR3 length: 16 residues. Trimming cost V 1 base and J 3 bases; bases outside gene matches: 7. The germline V gene has CDR1 SGHTA and CDR2 FQGNSA. CDR3 in DNA: TGTGCCAGCAGCTTAGGCGGGGTGGGACAGGGCTACGAGCAGTACGTC. This sequence encodes CASSLGGVGQGYEQYV.

The chain recombines TRBV13 with TRBJ2-3, with 16 bases matching TRBD2. This CDR3 spans 19 amino acids. With V trimmed by 5 bases and J by 3 bases, 11 bases remained unmatched. CDR1 PRHDT and CDR2 FYEKMQ come from the germline V gene (reference sequence). This CDR3 is CASSRGLAGGRGGTDTQYF. The CDR3 DNA follows: TGTGCCAGCAGCCGGGGACTAGCGGGGGGGCGGGGAGGGACAGATACGCAGTATTTT.

This rearrangement joins TRBV10-3 to TRBJ2-5, with D perhaps TRBD2 (5 bases). CDR3 length: 13 amino acids. Germline V lookup: CDR1 ENHRY, CDR2 SYGVKD. Trimming took off 8 bases at V and 2 bases at J, with 12 bases between the two ends. In DNA, the CDR3 is TGTGCCATCGGGGAACTAGTGCAAGAGACCCAGTACTTC. Translating it yields CAIGELVQETQYF.

The CDR3 region has the DNA TGTGCCAGCAGTGAAGCGCAGGGGTCTAATGAAAAACTGTTTTTT. Translation: CASSEAQGSNEKLFF. The chain uses TRBV6-1 and TRBJ1-4; D possibly corresponds to TRBD1 (6 bases). V was shortened by 0 bases and J by 3 bases, with 8 bases between the two germline ends. Germline V gene sequence: CDR1 MNHNS, CDR2 SASEGT. The length of the CDR3 is 15 residues.

The genes are TRBV6-1 and TRBJ1-6; D may be TRBD1 (5 bases). The V and J ends lost 2 bases and 8 bases respectively, with 10 bases between them. The CDR3 length is 14 residues. The germline V gene has CDR1 MNHNS and CDR2 SASEGT. The CDR3 DNA reads TGTGCCAGCAGTGAAATACGCAGGGATTCACCCCTCCACTTT. The encoded protein is CASSEIRRDSPLHF.

The chain links TRBV5-4 to TRBJ2-5; 9 bases align to TRBD1. Germline V gene data show CDR1 as SGHNT and CDR2 as YYREEE (reference sequence). Trimming cost V 0 bases and J 3 bases; bases outside gene matches: 3. The CDR3 loop spans 15 amino acids. The chain's CDR3 is CASSLGQGVEETQYF. The CDR3 nucleotides are TGTGCCAGCAGCTTGGGACAGGGGGTTGAAGAGACCCAGTACTTC.

The rearrangement uses TRBV5-1 and TRBJ2-1, with TRBD2 matching over 9 bases. Germline V lookup: CDR1 SGHRS, CDR2 YFSETQ. Trimming cost V 4 bases and J 6 bases; bases outside gene matches: 8. The CDR3 is 15 residues long. CDR3 nucleotide sequence: TGCGCCAGCAGCACCACGGGACTAGCACGCAATGAGCAGTTCTTC. Translated, it gives CASSTTGLARNEQFF. The full variable domain, its missing parts supplied by reference TRBV5-1 and TRBJ2-1, is KAGVTQTPRYLIKTRGQQVTLSCSPISGHRSVSWYQQTPGQGLQFLFEYFSETQRNKGNFPGRFSGRQFSNSRSEMNVSTLELGDSALYLCASSTTGLARNEQFFGPGTRLTVL.

This chain links TRBV15 with TRBJ2-3, with TRBD1 identical over 8 bases. V shed 3 bases and J 4 bases; nucleotides not matched to a gene: 12. CDR1 and CDR2 (germline): LNHNV, YYDKDF (reference sequence). The CDR3 length is 17 residues. This CDR3 reads CATSSDPDRGLADTQYF. CDR3 sequence (DNA): TGTGCCACCAGCAGTGACCCTGACAGGGGTTTGGCAGATACGCAGTATTTT.

V gene TRBV7-2 combines with J gene TRBJ1-6; D perhaps matches TRBD1 (6 bases). The V end was cut by 1 base, the J end by 10 bases, with 11 bases between. Germline V lookup: CDR1 SGHTA, CDR2 FQGNSA. The CDR3 is 14 amino acids. In DNA, the CDR3 is TGTGCCAGCAGCTTAGACAGGGTCGGATCACCCCTCCACTTT. This codes for CASSLDRVGSPLHF.

J is TRBJ2-5 and V is TRBV2; TRBD2 agrees at 8 bases. The CDR3 consists of 15 residues. Germline V gene data show CDR1 as SNHLY and CDR2 as FYNNEI. V trimming: 2 bases; J trimming: 4 bases; junction bases outside the gene matches: 6. The CDR3 loop is CASSESRGGPETQYF. CDR3 DNA: TGTGCCAGCAGTGAAAGCCGGGGGGGCCCAGAGACCCAGTACTTC.

Remarks on this clone: This sample also contains other DNA sequences that code for the same CDR3. V and J are TRBV2 and TRBJ2-5; D is uncertain. Germline V gene sequence: CDR1 SNHLY, CDR2 FYNNEI. The CDR3 has 13 residues. The ends were cut back, 2 bases at V and 1 base at J, with 5 bases in the middle. The CDR3 region is CASSESVQETQYF. DNA for the CDR3: TGTGCCAGCAGTGAATCGGTCCAAGAGACCCAGTACTTC. Supplemented by reference TRBV2 and TRBJ2-5, the full variable domain reads EPEVTQTPSHQVTQMGQEVILRCVPISNHLYFYWYRQILGQKVEFLVSFYNNEISEKSEIFDDQFSVERPDGSNFTLKIRSTKLEDSAMYFCASSESVQETQYFGPGTRLLVL.

V is TRBV4-1 and J is TRBJ2-7, with D possibly being TRBD2 (6 bases). Germline V CDR1 and CDR2: MGHRA, YSYEKL. This CDR3 spans 11 amino acids. Between the trimmed V and J ends, which lost 7 bases and 11 bases, there was a span of 15 bases. CDR3 amino acids: CASNRGRSKYV. For the CDR3, the DNA is TGCGCCAGCAACAGAGGGAGGAGCAAGTACGTC.

J is TRBJ2-3 and V is TRBV15; a weak D match, TRBD2 (5 bases). Germline V CDR1 and CDR2: LNHNV, YYDKDF (reference sequence). V lost 3 bases to trimming and J lost 2 bases, with 12 bases between them. CDR3 length: 15 residues. CDR3: CATSRAGIFTDTQYF. The CDR3 bases are TGTGCCACCAGCAGGGCCGGGATTTTCACAGATACGCAGTATTTT.

This clone was seen once. The chain links TRBV5-6 to TRBJ2-2, with a weak D call TRBD2 (6 bases). This CDR3 has 15 amino acids. The V end lost 2 bases, the J end lost 4 bases, and 12 bases lay between the germline ends. Germline CDR1 is SGHDT and CDR2 is YYEEEE. CDR3 bases: TGTGCCAGCAGCTTACTGGAAGCGGGCACCGGGGAGCTGTTTTTT. This translates into CASSLLEAGTGELFF.

This clone was recorded only once. The V gene is TRBV11-2, the J gene TRBJ2-3, with 8 bases matching TRBD2. Germline CDR1 is SGHAT and CDR2 is FQNNGV. The CDR3 runs to 15 residues. Losses at the gene ends were 1 base for V and 0 bases for J; bases not matched to a gene: 0. CDR3 amino acids: CASSLGGGSTDTQYF. In DNA, the CDR3 is TGTGCCAGCAGCTTAGGCGGGGGGAGCACAGATACGCAGTATTTT.

This chain joins TRBV6-5 and TRBJ1-2; no firm D call. Trimming pared 6 bases from V and 4 bases from J, leaving 15 bases between. Germline-derived CDR1 and CDR2 are MNHEY and SVGAGI. The CDR3 runs 14 residues. CDR3 DNA: TGTGCCAGCAGCCTATTACCAGGAGGCTATGGCTACACCTTC. Encoded protein: CASSLLPGGYGYTF.

The V gene is TRBV5-4, the J gene TRBJ2-1; D is perhaps TRBD2 (7 bases). CDR1 SGHNT and CDR2 YYREEE come from the germline V gene (reference sequence). This CDR3 spans 16 amino acids. Trimming took 2 bases from V and 3 from J, leaving 15 bases between them. In DNA form, the CDR3 reads TGTGCCAGCAGCTTTATGGGGGGGCCTATCTACAATGAGCAGTTCTTC. It encodes CASSFMGGPIYNEQFF. The full variable domain, in which reference TRBV5-4 and TRBJ2-1 provide the parts outside the CDR3, is ETGVTQSPTHLIKTRGQQVTLRCSSQSGHNTVSWYQQALGQGPQFIFQYYREEENGRGNFPPRFSGLQFPNYSSELNVNALELDDSALYLCASSFMGGPIYNEQFFGPGTRLTVL.